The 10 T cell receptor beta chains below were found in one sample sequenced in a study of T cell repertoires in cytomegalovirus infection (dated 2019 in TCRdb). This sample was sequenced with an Illumina HiSeq 1500. TCRdb reworked the public reads: Q25 trimming with fastp, MiXCR clone assembly, productive beta chains retained. Each CDR3 protein gets just one entry, which takes the most common genes and DNA from the rows behind it. This sample has around 450,000 distinct CDR3 sequences in its table, and about 33% of those were observed once. Jointly, the top ten make up approximately 14% of the sample. The material sequenced was PBMCs. Source of these receptors: a human donor in good health (CMV status not recorded). Some clones in this sample may be carry-over from other donors' samples.

This clonotype was detected ten times or more. The V gene is TRBV7-6, the J gene TRBJ1-3, with D maybe TRBD1 (5 bases). The V end lost 1 base, the J end lost 4 bases, and 11 bases lay between the germline ends. This CDR3 contains 15 residues. CDR1 SGHVS and CDR2 FNYEAQ come from the germline V gene. The CDR3 loop is CASSLVGTTGNTIYF. As DNA, the CDR3 is TGTGCCAGCAGCTTAGTAGGGACCACGGGAAACACCATATATTTT.

In regard to this clonotype: Because the CDR3 is missing its conserved closing phenylalanine or tryptophan, this is likely a read error. The rearrangement joins TRBV27 to TRBJ2-6, with D possibly TRBD2 on 5 matching bases. Germline V lookup: CDR1 MNHEY, CDR2 SMNVEV (reference sequence). The CDR3 runs 14 residues. With 5 bases removed from V and 4 bases from J, the gap between germline ends came to 9 bases. CDR3 DNA sequence: TGTGCCAGCAGTCGTCGGGGAGGGGCCAACGTCCTGACTTTA. It codes for CASSRRGGANVLTL.

This clonotype was detected only a few times. The rearrangement uses TRBV6-1 and TRBJ1-2; TRBD1 might be the D (6 bases). Germline V gives CDR1 MNHNS, CDR2 SASEGT. Trimming shortened V by 2 bases and J by 0 bases, and 13 bases separated the two germline ends. The CDR3 is 16 amino acids. CDR3 region: CASSERQAPTNYGYTF. For the CDR3, the DNA is TGTGCCAGCAGTGAACGACAGGCCCCCACTAACTATGGCTACACCTTC.

This clonotype was counted only a few times. The CDR3 reads CASSQVQSAYEQYF. The DNA for the CDR3 is TGTGCCAGCAGCCAAGTACAGTCGGCCTACGAGCAGTACTTC. The chain couples TRBV14 to TRBJ2-7, with D unresolved. The CDR3 consists of 14 residues. Trimming pared 1 base from V and 2 bases from J, leaving 9 bases between. From germline, CDR1 is SGHDN and CDR2 FVKESK.

Only a few counts were recorded for this clonotype. The chain carries TRBV20-1 and TRBJ1-6; 10 nucleotides agree with TRBD1. The trim removed 3 bases at V and 4 bases at J, leaving 6 bases unmatched. Germline CDR1 is DFQATT and CDR2 is SNEGSKA (reference sequence). The CDR3 sequence is 16 residues long. The CDR3 sequence: CSAREDRGGYNSPLHF. The CDR3 coding sequence is TGCAGTGCTAGGGAGGACAGGGGGGGTTATAATTCACCCCTCCACTTT.

This clonotype was counted at least ten times. The chain has TRBV4-1 and TRBJ1-5, with TRBD1 matching 8 bases. Germline V gene lookup returns CDR1 MGHRA and CDR2 YSYEKL. The CDR3 runs to 16 residues. Trimming at V came to 3 bases and at J to 0 bases, leaving 4 bases not matched to a gene. CDR3 loop: CASSQNDRGSNQPQHF. The CDR3, as DNA: TGCGCCAGCAGCCAGAACGACAGGGGTAGCAATCAGCCCCAGCATTTT.

The rearrangement uses TRBV2 and TRBJ1-5; TRBD1 aligns across 8 bases. The V gene end was trimmed by 6 bases and the J gene end by 6 bases; junction bases not matched to a gene: 4. Germline loops: CDR1 SNHLY, CDR2 FYNNEI. The CDR3 is made up of 13 amino acids. This CDR3 is CASRGTGGQPQHF. The CDR3, as DNA: TGTGCCAGCAGGGGGACAGGCGGTCAGCCCCAGCATTTT.

The table lists this clonotype with a few counts. The gene calls are TRBV11-2 and TRBJ2-7; unclear D gene. The germline gives CDR1 SGHAT, CDR2 FQNNGV. Trimming took 5 bases from V and 1 from J, leaving 9 bases between them. This CDR3 region has 13 residues. The CDR3 reads CASSPTLSYEQYF. The CDR3 bases are TGTGCCAGCAGCCCAACTTTATCCTACGAGCAGTACTTC.

The V call is TRBV3-1, the J call TRBJ1-4; no firm D call. This CDR3 contains 17 residues. V gave up 0 bases and J gave up 2 bases, with 13 bases separating them. CDR1 and CDR2 from the germline V gene are LGHDT and YNNKEL (reference sequence). CDR3 protein: CASSQDGGEFTNEKLFF. The DNA of the CDR3 is TGTGCCAGCAGCCAAGATGGCGGGGAATTCACTAATGAAAAACTGTTTTTT. The whole variable domain, remainder taken from reference TRBV3-1 and TRBJ1-4, is DTAVSQTPKYLVTQMGNDKSIKCEQNLGHDTMYWYKQDSKKFLKIMFSYNNKELIINETVPNRFSPKSPDKAHLNLHINSLELGDSAVYFCASSQDGGEFTNEKLFFGSGTQLSVL.

This clonotype was observed many times. DNA for the CDR3: TGTGCCAGCAGCTTATTTCCGGGAGAAAGGACTAATGAAAAACTGTTTTTT. It translates to CASSLFPGERTNEKLFF. The chain recombines TRBV7-2 with TRBJ1-4; D remains ambiguous. CDR3 length: 17 residues. CDR1 is SGHTA, CDR2 FQGNSA, per germline. V lost 2 bases and J 2 bases, leaving 15 bases between the germline ends.